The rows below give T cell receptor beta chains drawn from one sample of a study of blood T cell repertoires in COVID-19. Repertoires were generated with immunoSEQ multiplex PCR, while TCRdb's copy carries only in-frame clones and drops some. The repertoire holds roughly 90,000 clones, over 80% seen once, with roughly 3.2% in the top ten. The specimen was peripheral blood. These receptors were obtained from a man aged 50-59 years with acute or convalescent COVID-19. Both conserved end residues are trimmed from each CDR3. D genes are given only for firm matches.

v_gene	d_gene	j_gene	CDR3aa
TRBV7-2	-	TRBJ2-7	ASSRTGASGSNEQY
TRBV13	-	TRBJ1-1	ASSSRLRGSNTEAF
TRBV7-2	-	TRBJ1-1	ASSPELNTEAF
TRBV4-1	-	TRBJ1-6	ASSQVPRGEYNSPLH
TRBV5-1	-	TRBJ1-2	ASSIGWGDYGYT
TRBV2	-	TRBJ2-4	ASSEQSSNIQY
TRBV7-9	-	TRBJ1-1	ASSLVTPSTEAF
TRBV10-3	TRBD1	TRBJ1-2	AIRPGQGGSGYT
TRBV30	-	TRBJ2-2	AWSGASTGELF
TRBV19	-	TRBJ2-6	ASSYSLTSGANVLT
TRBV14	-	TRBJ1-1	ASSQGTYTEAF
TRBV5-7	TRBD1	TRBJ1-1	ASSLGGRGLGTEAF
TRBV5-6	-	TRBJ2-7	ASSLGAGMREQY
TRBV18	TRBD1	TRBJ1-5	ASSPGQAGNQPQH
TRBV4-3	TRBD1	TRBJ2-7	ASSLGSGTGGYEQY
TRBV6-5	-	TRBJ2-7	ASSQPNSYEQY
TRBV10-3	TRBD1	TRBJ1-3	AITRDSSGNTIY
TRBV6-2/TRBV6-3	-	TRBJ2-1	ASSGGLEQF
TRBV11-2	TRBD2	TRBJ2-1	ASSLRSGGGNEQF
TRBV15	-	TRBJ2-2	ATSRAQHGGARNTGELF
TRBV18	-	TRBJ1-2	ASSPSLIGGEDGYT
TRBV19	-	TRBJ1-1	ASSPSGQMNTEAF
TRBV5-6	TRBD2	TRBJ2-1	ASSLKLLAAYNEQF
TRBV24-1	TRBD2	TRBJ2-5	ATSDFASGKAETQY
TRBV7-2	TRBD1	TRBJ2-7	ASSRDRTYEQY
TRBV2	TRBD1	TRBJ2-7	ASRRTGVGYEQY
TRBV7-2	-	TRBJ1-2	ASSYLGGQNYGYT
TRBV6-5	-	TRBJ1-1	ASSYAPGTANTEAF
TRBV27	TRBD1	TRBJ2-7	ASSVTGNEQY
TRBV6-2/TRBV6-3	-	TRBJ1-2	ASSGIYYGYT
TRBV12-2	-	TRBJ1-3	ASRPSKDSRNTIY
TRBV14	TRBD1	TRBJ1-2	ASSDRGSYGYT
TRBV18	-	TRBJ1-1	ASSPLSGNTEAF
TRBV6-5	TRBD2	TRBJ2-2	ASNPGGRGTGELF
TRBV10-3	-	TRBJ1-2	AISESLYLGYT
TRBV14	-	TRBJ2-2	ASSPTTGTAGELF
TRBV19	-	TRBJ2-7	ASSPGVSYEQY
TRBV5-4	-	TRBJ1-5	ASSLSQDKNQPQH
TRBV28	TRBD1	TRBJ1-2	ASSLSTGGNYGYT
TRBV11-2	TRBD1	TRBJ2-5	ASSFGLMTGDQETQY
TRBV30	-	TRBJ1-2	AWSVPGLANYGYT
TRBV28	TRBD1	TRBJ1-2	ASSSGAGGGYGYT